These 20 T cell receptor beta chains originate from one sample sequenced in a study of shared clonotypes between healthy human individuals. Terminally differentiated effector memory CD45RA+ cells were left out of the naive CD8 fraction, which was CD45RO-negative and positively selected for CCR7. Profiling relied on immunoSEQ multiplex PCR, and the TCRdb table lists in-frame clones only, not all of them. The sample has fewer than 700,000 clones, 85% to 95% seen once. The sequenced sample was naive CD8+ T cells sorted from blood. The receptors originated from a woman aged 25 to 45 in good health.

This clone showed up just once. The gene calls are TRBV6-6 and TRBJ2-1; TRBD1 or TRBD2 may be the D gene (5 bases each). The ends were cut back, 6 bases at V and 4 bases at J, with 13 bases in the middle. This CDR3 spans 14 amino acids. Germline values: CDR1 MNHNY, CDR2 SVGAGI (reference sequence). CDR3: CASSPQGVYNEQFF. The CDR3, as DNA: TGTGCCAGCAGCCCCCAGGGAGTTTACAATGAGCAGTTCTTC.

J is TRBJ2-5 and V is TRBV10-2; D remains ambiguous. V gave up 3 bases and J gave up 3 bases, with 17 bases separating them. The CDR3 sequence is 16 residues long. The germline V gene encodes CDR1 WSHSY and CDR2 SAAADI. The CDR3, as DNA: TGCGCCAGCAGTGAAAGTAGTGGCCGGATCGAAGAGACCCAGTACTTC. Translated: CASSESSGRIEETQYF.

This clone is a singleton in its sample. V and J are TRBV28 and TRBJ2-7; 7 bases are shared with TRBD2. Trimming at V came to 6 bases and at J to 2 bases, leaving 10 bases not matched to a gene. Germline lookup yields CDR1 MDHEN and CDR2 SYDVKM. The CDR3 runs 15 residues. The CDR3 bases are TGTGCCAGCAGCCGCGGGACTAAACAGCCCTACGAGCAGTACTTC. Translation gives CASSRGTKQPYEQYF.

In its sample, this clone was seen once. V gene TRBV7-9 combines with J gene TRBJ2-7; TRBD1 might be the D (6 bases). V gave up 6 bases and J gave up 0 bases, with 12 bases separating them. The germline V gene has CDR1 SEHNR and CDR2 FQNEAQ (reference sequence). This CDR3 contains 14 residues. The CDR3: CASSPTGDSYEQYF. In DNA form, the CDR3 reads TGTGCCAGCAGTCCGACAGGAGACTCCTACGAGCAGTACTTC.

This rearrangement joins TRBV9 to TRBJ2-7; 8 bases are shared with TRBD2. Germline CDR1 SGDLS, CDR2 YYNGEE. CDR3 length: 15 amino acids. J lost 4 bases, V lost 0 bases, and 6 bases had no gene match. CDR3 in amino acids: CASSVADLAGYEQYF. The CDR3 DNA follows: TGTGCCAGCAGCGTAGCTGACCTAGCGGGTTACGAGCAGTACTTC.

The V gene is TRBV15, the J gene TRBJ2-5; no clear D. Germline assignment: CDR1 LNHNV and CDR2 YYDKDF (reference sequence). CDR3 length: 12 residues. V was cut by 0 bases and J by 6 bases, with 5 bases left in between. CDR3 loop: CATSRDSKTQYF. The CDR3 DNA follows: TGTGCCACCAGCAGAGATTCGAAGACCCAGTACTTC.

The chain couples TRBV11-1 to TRBJ2-7, with 8 bases aligning to TRBD1. The CDR3 is 13 amino acids. Germline CDR1 SGHAT, CDR2 FQDESV (reference sequence). Germline trimming cut 5 bases from V and 6 bases from J; bases unmatched to any gene: 6. The CDR3 region has the DNA TGTGCCAGCAGCACTGGGACAGGAAGCGAGCAGTACTTC. Translating gives CASSTGTGSEQYF.

The genes are TRBV5-5 and TRBJ1-5; the D is unclear. The CDR3 consists of 13 residues. V dropped 5 bases and J dropped 0 bases, with 6 bases sitting between them. In germline, CDR1 is SGHKS, CDR2 YYEKEE (reference sequence). The CDR3 bases are TGTGCCAGCAGGAGGGATAGCAATCAGCCCCAGCATTTT. It is translated as CASRRDSNQPQHF.

V and J are TRBV27 and TRBJ1-5; perhaps TRBD1 as D (6 bases). V lost 5 bases and J 7 bases, leaving 15 bases between the germline ends. Germline CDR1 reads MNHEY; CDR2 reads SMNVEV (reference sequence). This CDR3 is 14 amino acids long. The CDR3 DNA is TGTGCCAGCAGTATCACAGGGTCGCGGCAGCCCCAGCATTTT. Protein sequence: CASSITGSRQPQHF.

The V and J genes are TRBV27 and TRBJ2-7, with 9 bases identical to TRBD1. The V segment lost 8 bases and the J segment 7 bases; nucleotides outside the gene matches: 9. Germline assignment: CDR1 MNHEY and CDR2 SMNVEV (reference sequence). The CDR3 totals 13 residues. The CDR3 DNA sequence: TGTGCCAGCGGGTCCGGGACAGGGTATGAGCAGTACTTC. It specifies CASGSGTGYEQYF.

This chain links TRBV29-1 with TRBJ2-7; D may be TRBD1 (6 bases). Germline loops: CDR1 SQVTM, CDR2 ANQGSEA. This CDR3 contains 13 residues. Between the trimmed V and J ends, which lost 6 bases and 5 bases, there was a span of 17 bases. The CDR3 loop is CSVFWVRGNEQYF. The CDR3 DNA follows: TGCAGCGTCTTCTGGGTTAGGGGGAACGAGCAGTACTTC.

This sequence joins TRBV4-1 and TRBJ2-7; D call uncertain. From germline, CDR1 is MGHRA and CDR2 YSYEKL. The CDR3 covers 14 residues. V was shortened by 2 bases and J by 0 bases, with 8 bases between the two germline ends. CDR3 loop: CASSQFPVSYEQYF. The CDR3 region has the DNA TGCGCCAGCAGCCAATTCCCGGTCTCCTACGAGCAGTACTTC.

The J gene is TRBJ2-1, the V gene TRBV14; TRBD2 is a possible D gene (6 bases). This CDR3 is 17 amino acids long. With 0 bases removed from V and 2 bases from J, the gap between germline ends came to 14 bases. Per the germline V gene, CDR1 is SGHDN and CDR2 is FVKESK. In DNA, the CDR3 is TGTGCCAGCAGCCAAGAGATTTGGAGGGGTACCTACAATGAGCAGTTCTTC. It encodes CASSQEIWRGTYNEQFF.

The CDR3 nucleotides are TGTGCCAGCGGGGCACGGGGAGGCAGCAGGAGGTATGGCTACACCTTC. This encodes CASGARGGSRRYGYTF. The chain couples TRBV27 to TRBJ1-2; perhaps TRBD1 as D (5 bases). Trimming stripped 8 bases from V and 5 bases from J, with 24 bases between. Germline CDR1 MNHEY, CDR2 SMNVEV (reference sequence). The CDR3 runs 16 residues.

This chain connects TRBV19 to TRBJ2-7; TRBD2 might be the D (5 bases). The CDR3 contains 12 residues. The V gene lost 6 bases and the J gene lost 5 bases, with 11 bases spanning the gap. CDR1 LNHDA and CDR2 SQIVND come from the germline V gene (reference sequence). The CDR3 nucleotides read TGTGCCAGTAGCAGCGGTTTCGACGAGCAGTACTTC. Residues: CASSSGFDEQYF. The full variable domain, its missing parts supplied by reference TRBV19 and TRBJ2-7, is DGGITQSPKYLFRKEGQNVTLSCEQNLNHDAMYWYRQDPGQGLRLIYYSQIVNDFQKGDIAEGYSVSREKKESFPLTVTSAQKNPTAFYLCASSSGFDEQYFGPGTRLTVT.

This rearrangement joins TRBV5-4 to TRBJ2-5; tentative D call: TRBD1 (6 bases). The end of the DNA aligns better with TRBJ2-7, so the J call may be wrong. The CDR3 is 13 residues long. Germline-derived CDR1 and CDR2 are SGHNT and YYREEE (reference sequence). CDR3 DNA sequence: TGTGCCAGCAGCTTCAGGGGTTCCTACGAGCAGTACTTC. It yields the protein CASSFRGSYEQYF.

The chain combines TRBV27 with TRBJ2-3; 9 nucleotides align to TRBD1. The CDR3 is made up of 14 amino acids. V shed 8 bases, J shed 5 bases, and the junction held 8 bases outside the gene matches. Germline values: CDR1 MNHEY, CDR2 SMNVEV (reference sequence). The chain's CDR3 is CASGGTGNLDTQYF. The CDR3 DNA sequence: TGTGCCAGCGGAGGGACAGGGAATTTAGATACGCAGTATTTT.

The table lists this clone with a count of one. The rearrangement joins TRBV28 to TRBJ2-7; TRBD2 matches at 8 bases. Germline trimming cut 6 bases from V and 5 bases from J; bases unmatched to any gene: 12. Germline CDR1 reads MDHEN; CDR2 reads SYDVKM. This CDR3 has 15 residues. DNA of the CDR3: TGTGCCAGCAGCCCCCTGCGGGAGGTGCCGGACGAGCAGTACTTC. It is translated as CASSPLREVPDEQYF. Full variable domain (missing parts from reference TRBV28 and TRBJ2-7): DVKVTQSSRYLVKRTGEKVFLECVQDMDHENMFWYRQDPGLGLRLIYFSYDVKMKEKGDIPEGYSVSREKKERFSLILESASTNQTSMYLCASSPLREVPDEQYFGPGTRLTVT.

The chain uses TRBV6-5 and TRBJ2-5; 13 nucleotides match TRBD2. V lost 6 bases to trimming and J lost 3 bases; unmatched junction nucleotides: 4. Per the germline V gene, CDR1 is MNHEY and CDR2 is SVGAGI. The CDR3 length is 15 residues. CDR3 in DNA: TGTGCCAGCAGCAGGACTAGCGGGAGAGAAGAGACCCAGTACTTC. It translates to CASSRTSGREETQYF.

This chain uses TRBV5-1 with TRBJ2-1; D perhaps matches TRBD1 (6 bases). Germline V gene sequence: CDR1 SGHRS, CDR2 YFSETQ. V lost 4 bases and J lost 8, with 13 bases in between. The CDR3 loop spans 13 amino acids. CDR3 in amino acids: CASSHTGTDEQFF. The CDR3 DNA reads TGCGCCAGCAGCCATACAGGGACCGATGAGCAGTTCTTC.